These T cell receptor beta chains were read from a single sample in a study of T-cell memory formation after mild COVID-19. TCRdb ran MiXCR on the 5' RACE reads and lists one entry per CDR3 protein. The sample has around 130,000 distinct CDR3 sequences; about a sixth are singletons. Input material: PBMCs or a T cell subset sorted from them (not recorded which). The receptors derive from a young man who had mild COVID-19 (a few samples of this study predate the infection). Cell type and time point are not known. Both conserved end residues are part of each CDR3. The D gene is left open where the match is weak. A clone size is listed for some rows: how often the clone was seen (once, few, many), or a class if it is expanded.

abundance: few
v_gene: TRBV5-6
d_gene: TRBD2
j_gene: TRBJ2-2
len: 14
CDR3aa: CASSLTSASGELFF
CDR3nt: TGTGCCAGCAGCTTAACTAGCGCGTCCGGGGAGCTGTTTTTT

abundance: few
v_gene: TRBV11-2
d_gene: NA
j_gene: TRBJ1-1
len: 14
CDR3aa: CASSLVYGDTEAFF
CDR3nt: TGTGCCAGCAGCTTAGTGTACGGGGACACTGAAGCTTTCTTT

abundance: many
v_gene: TRBV5-1
d_gene: NA
j_gene: TRBJ2-2
len: 16
CDR3aa: CASSSNPGHSTGELFF
CDR3nt: TGCGCCAGCAGCTCTAATCCGGGACACTCCACCGGGGAGCTGTTTTTT

abundance: NA
v_gene: TRBV27
d_gene: NA
j_gene: TRBJ1-1
len: 13
CDR3aa: CASSPVGNTEAFF
CDR3nt: TGTGCCAGCAGTCCCGTCGGGAACACTGAAGCTTTCTTT

abundance: NA
v_gene: TRBV24-1
d_gene: TRBD1
j_gene: TRBJ1-2
len: 13
CDR3aa: CATSDLQGDGYTF
CDR3nt: TGTGCCACCAGTGATTTGCAGGGGGATGGCTACACCTTC

abundance: NA
v_gene: TRBV29-1
d_gene: NA
j_gene: TRBJ2-3
len: 11
CDR3aa: CSVNTYGAQYF
CDR3nt: TGCAGCGTGAACACCTATGGTGCGCAGTATTTT

abundance: NA
v_gene: TRBV2
d_gene: NA
j_gene: TRBJ1-5
len: 14
CDR3aa: CASSGDRRNQPQHF
CDR3nt: TGTGCCAGCAGCGGGGATCGACGCAATCAGCCCCAGCATTTT

abundance: few
v_gene: TRBV7-6
d_gene: NA
j_gene: TRBJ2-3
len: 14
CDR3aa: CASSLGAETDTQYF
CDR3nt: TGTGCCAGCAGCTTGGGAGCGGAGACAGATACGCAGTATTTT

abundance: few
v_gene: TRBV12-3/TRBV12-4
d_gene: NA
j_gene: TRBJ1-4
len: 13
CDR3aa: CASARRRKEKLFF
CDR3nt: TGTGCCAGCGCAAGAAGGCGAAAGGAAAAACTGTTTTTT

abundance: few
v_gene: TRBV7-3
d_gene: NA
j_gene: TRBJ2-2
len: 15
CDR3aa: CASSKGLLNTGELFF
CDR3nt: TGTGCCAGCAGCAAGGGACTGCTGAACACCGGGGAGCTGTTTTTT

abundance: few
v_gene: TRBV4-3
d_gene: TRBD1
j_gene: TRBJ2-2
len: 14
CDR3aa: CASSPGQTTGELFF
CDR3nt: TGCGCCAGCAGCCCGGGACAGACCACCGGGGAGCTGTTTTTT

abundance: few
v_gene: TRBV5-1
d_gene: NA
j_gene: TRBJ2-3
len: 13
CDR3aa: CASSRDGLDTQYF
CDR3nt: TGCGCCAGCAGTCGGGATGGTTTGGATACGCAGTATTTT

abundance: few
v_gene: TRBV12-3/TRBV12-4
d_gene: TRBD2
j_gene: TRBJ2-5
len: 15
CDR3aa: CASTRGSGGAETQYF
CDR3nt: TGTGCCAGCACGCGGGGGAGCGGGGGGGCGGAGACCCAGTACTTC

abundance: NA
v_gene: TRBV2
d_gene: TRBD1
j_gene: TRBJ1-1
len: 13
CDR3aa: CATLGEGQGEAFF
CDR3nt: TGTGCCACCCTCGGAGAGGGACAGGGTGAAGCTTTCTTT

abundance: NA
v_gene: TRBV5-1
d_gene: NA
j_gene: TRBJ2-5
len: 14
CDR3aa: CASSAGTSGETQYF
CDR3nt: TGCGCCAGCAGCGCCGGGACCAGCGGGGAGACCCAGTACTTC

abundance: few
v_gene: TRBV20-1
d_gene: TRBD2
j_gene: TRBJ2-5
len: 14
CDR3aa: CSFGSSGSGRTQYF
CDR3nt: TGCAGTTTTGGTTCTAGCGGTAGCGGTCGGACCCAGTACTTC

abundance: few
v_gene: TRBV5-6
d_gene: NA
j_gene: TRBJ1-1
len: 15
CDR3aa: CASSGWGRWNTEAFF
CDR3nt: TGTGCCAGCTCGGGGTGGGGGCGGTGGAACACTGAAGCTTTCTTT

abundance: NA
v_gene: TRBV20-1
d_gene: NA
j_gene: TRBJ2-5
len: 12
CDR3aa: CSARDDQETQYF
CDR3nt: TGCAGTGCCCGGGATGACCAAGAGACCCAGTACTTC

abundance: NA
v_gene: TRBV18
d_gene: NA
j_gene: TRBJ2-1
len: 13
CDR3aa: CASSPGRVNEQFF
CDR3nt: TGTGCCAGCTCACCAGGCCGGGTCAATGAGCAGTTCTTC

abundance: NA
v_gene: TRBV2
d_gene: NA
j_gene: TRBJ2-6
len: 14
CDR3aa: CASGVSSGANVLTF
CDR3nt: TGTGCCAGCGGTGTGTCTTCTGGGGCCAACGTCCTGACTTTC

abundance: few
v_gene: TRBV10-1
d_gene: NA
j_gene: TRBJ2-2
len: 11
CDR3aa: CASLDTGELFF
CDR3nt: TGCGCCAGCTTGGATACCGGGGAGCTGTTTTTT

abundance: NA
v_gene: TRBV7-2
d_gene: NA
j_gene: TRBJ2-2
len: 14
CDR3aa: CASRTRQNTGELFF
CDR3nt: TGTGCCAGCAGGACAAGGCAGAACACCGGGGAGCTGTTTTTT

abundance: few
v_gene: TRBV6-1
d_gene: NA
j_gene: TRBJ2-5
len: 12
CDR3aa: CASSEVGETQYF
CDR3nt: TGTGCCAGCAGTGAAGTGGGAGAGACCCAGTACTTC

abundance: NA
v_gene: TRBV20-1
d_gene: NA
j_gene: TRBJ2-5
len: 11
CDR3aa: CSAAGWGRQYF
CDR3nt: TGCAGTGCCGCCGGGTGGGGCCGGCAGTACTTC

abundance: NA
v_gene: TRBV7-6
d_gene: NA
j_gene: TRBJ2-5
len: 14
CDR3aa: CASSLGPFQETQYF
CDR3nt: TGTGCCAGCAGCTTAGGACCATTTCAAGAGACCCAGTACTTC